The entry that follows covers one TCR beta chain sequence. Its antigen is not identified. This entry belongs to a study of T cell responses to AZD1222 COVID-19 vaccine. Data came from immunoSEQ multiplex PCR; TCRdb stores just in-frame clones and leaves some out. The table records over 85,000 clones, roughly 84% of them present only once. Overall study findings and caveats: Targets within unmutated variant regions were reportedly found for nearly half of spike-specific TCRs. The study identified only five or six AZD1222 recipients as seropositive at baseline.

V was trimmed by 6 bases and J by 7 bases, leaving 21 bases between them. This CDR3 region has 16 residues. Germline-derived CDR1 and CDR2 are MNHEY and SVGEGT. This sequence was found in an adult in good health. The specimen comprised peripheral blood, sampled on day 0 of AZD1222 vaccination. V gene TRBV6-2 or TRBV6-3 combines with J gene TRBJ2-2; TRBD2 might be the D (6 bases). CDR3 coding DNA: TGTGCCAGCAGCTCCCGAGGAGGGACCCAGTTCGGGGAGCTGTTTTTT. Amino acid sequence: CASSSRGGTQFGELFF.